These T cell receptor beta chains were read from a single sample in a study of blood T cell repertoires in COVID-19. Some clones are missing from TCRdb's copy, which holds only in-frame ones; the method was immunoSEQ multiplex PCR. The sample shows approximately 200,000 clones, roughly nine tenths of them seen only once. Sequencing was performed on peripheral blood. The receptors shown here come from a man aged 35-49 years with active or convalescent COVID-19. CDR3s leave out the opening cysteine and the closing phenylalanine or tryptophan. The D gene is left open where the match is weak. The listing skips clone size in some rows; elsewhere it reads once, few, many or a size class.

abundance	j_gene	d_gene	v_gene	CDR3aa
.	TRBJ2-2	TRBD2	TRBV27	ASRRAGGSNTGELF
.	TRBJ2-3	TRBD1	TRBV9	ASSHPGTGRAGTDTQY
.	TRBJ2-5	TRBD2	TRBV5-4	ASSGSSGSRETQY
.	TRBJ2-1	TRBD2	TRBV27	ASSYGDSGRINNEQF
.	TRBJ2-3	.	TRBV27	ASTYHPADTQY
.	TRBJ1-1	TRBD1	TRBV7-6	ASSTDRDRGRTEAF
.	TRBJ1-6	.	TRBV30	ALPQGGQNSPLH
.	TRBJ1-1	.	TRBV29-1	SVVGLQGTEAF
.	TRBJ2-4	.	TRBV5-5	ASSSNGPRADIQY
.	TRBJ1-2	TRBD1	TRBV6-4	ASSASRGQVYGYT
.	TRBJ1-1	.	TRBV20-1	SARGLDIG
once	TRBJ1-2	TRBD1	TRBV19	ASSLSPGTGDYGYT
.	TRBJ2-7	.	TRBV3-1/TRBV3-2	ASSLGAGKYEQY
.	TRBJ2-3	TRBD1	TRBV4-1	ASSQPRTGAIDTQY